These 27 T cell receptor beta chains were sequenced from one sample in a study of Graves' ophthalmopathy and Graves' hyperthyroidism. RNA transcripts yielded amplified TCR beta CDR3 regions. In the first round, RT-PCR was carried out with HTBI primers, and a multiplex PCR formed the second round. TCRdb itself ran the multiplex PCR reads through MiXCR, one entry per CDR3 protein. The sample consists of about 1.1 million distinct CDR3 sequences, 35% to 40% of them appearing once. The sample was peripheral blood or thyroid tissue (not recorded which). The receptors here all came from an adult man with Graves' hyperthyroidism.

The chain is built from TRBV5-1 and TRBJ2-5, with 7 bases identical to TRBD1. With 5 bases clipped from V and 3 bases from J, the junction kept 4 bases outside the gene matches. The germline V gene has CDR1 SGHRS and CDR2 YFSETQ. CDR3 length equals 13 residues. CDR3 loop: CASRGTEKETQYF. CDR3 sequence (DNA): TGCGCCAGCAGGGGGACAGAAAAAGAGACCCAGTACTTC.

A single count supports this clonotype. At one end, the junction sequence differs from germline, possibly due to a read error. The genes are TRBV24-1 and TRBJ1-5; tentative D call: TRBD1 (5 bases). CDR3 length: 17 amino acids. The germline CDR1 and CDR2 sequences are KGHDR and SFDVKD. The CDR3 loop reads CASSAVVGSGLVQPQHF. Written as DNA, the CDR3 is TGTGCCAGCAGTGCCGTGGTGGGTTCGGGACTTGTTCAGCCCCAGCATTTT.

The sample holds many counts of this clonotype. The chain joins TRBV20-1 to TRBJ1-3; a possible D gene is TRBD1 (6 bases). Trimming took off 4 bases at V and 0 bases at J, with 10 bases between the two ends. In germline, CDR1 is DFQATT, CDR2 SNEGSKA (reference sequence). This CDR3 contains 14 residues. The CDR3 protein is CSATTGNSGNTIYF. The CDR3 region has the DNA TGCAGTGCTACCACAGGGAACTCTGGAAACACCATATATTTT.

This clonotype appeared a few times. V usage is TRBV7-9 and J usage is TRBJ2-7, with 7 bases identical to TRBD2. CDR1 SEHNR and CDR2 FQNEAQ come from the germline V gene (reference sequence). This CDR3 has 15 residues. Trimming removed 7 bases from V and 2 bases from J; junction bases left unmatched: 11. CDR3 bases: TGTGCCAGCACTCGGGCTAGCGGTATAACCTACGAGCAGTACTTC. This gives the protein CASTRASGITYEQYF.

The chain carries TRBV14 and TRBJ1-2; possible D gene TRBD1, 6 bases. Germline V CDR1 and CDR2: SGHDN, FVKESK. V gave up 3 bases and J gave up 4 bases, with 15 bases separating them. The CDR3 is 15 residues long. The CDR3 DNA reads TGTGCCAGCAGCCACCACGACAGGTCTTCCTATGGCTACACCTTC. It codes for CASSHHDRSSYGYTF. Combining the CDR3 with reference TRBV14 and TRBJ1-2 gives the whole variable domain EAGVTQFPSHSVIEKGQTVTLRCDPISGHDNLYWYRRVMGKEIKFLLHFVKESKQDESGMPNNRFLAERTGGTYSTLKVQPAELEDSGVYFCASSHHDRSSYGYTFGSGTRLTVV.

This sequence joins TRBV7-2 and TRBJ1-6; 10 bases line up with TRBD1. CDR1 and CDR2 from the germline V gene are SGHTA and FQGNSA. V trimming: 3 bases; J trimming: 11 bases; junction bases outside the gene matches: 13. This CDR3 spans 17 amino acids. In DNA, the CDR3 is TGTGCCAGCAGCTTGGGACAGGGGCTAGTGAGGATGACACCCCTCCACTTT. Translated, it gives CASSLGQGLVRMTPLHF.

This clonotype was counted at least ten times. CDR3 nucleotide sequence: TGCGCCAGCAGCTTGGATGGGGACGGATGGGGTTCACCCCTCCACTTT. Encoded protein: CASSLDGDGWGSPLHF. This chain uses TRBV5-1 with TRBJ1-6; maybe TRBD1 (5 bases). Trimming shortened V by 0 bases and J by 9 bases, and 16 bases separated the two germline ends. The CDR3 spans 16 residues. CDR1 and CDR2 from the germline V gene are SGHRS and YFSETQ.

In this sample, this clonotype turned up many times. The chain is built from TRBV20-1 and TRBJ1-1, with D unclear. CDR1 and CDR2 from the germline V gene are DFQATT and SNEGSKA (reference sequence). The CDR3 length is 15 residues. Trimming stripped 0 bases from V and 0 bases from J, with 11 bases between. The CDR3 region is CSARDSRRLNTEAFF. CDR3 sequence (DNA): TGCAGTGCTAGAGATTCCCGGCGGTTGAACACTGAAGCTTTCTTT.

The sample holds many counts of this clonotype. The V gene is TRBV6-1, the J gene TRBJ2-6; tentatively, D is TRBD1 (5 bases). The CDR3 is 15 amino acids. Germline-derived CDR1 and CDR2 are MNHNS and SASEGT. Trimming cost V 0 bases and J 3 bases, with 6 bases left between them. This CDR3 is CASSEAQGGANVLTF. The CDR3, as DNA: TGTGCCAGCAGTGAAGCGCAGGGTGGGGCCAACGTCCTGACTTTC.

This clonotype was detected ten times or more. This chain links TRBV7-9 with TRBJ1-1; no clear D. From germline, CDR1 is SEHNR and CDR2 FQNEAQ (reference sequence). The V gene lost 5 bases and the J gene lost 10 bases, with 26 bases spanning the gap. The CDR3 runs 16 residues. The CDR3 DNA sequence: TGTGCCAGCAGCCCCCACTTTACGGCGATCACCCGAGGAGCTTTCTTT. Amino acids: CASSPHFTAITRGAFF.

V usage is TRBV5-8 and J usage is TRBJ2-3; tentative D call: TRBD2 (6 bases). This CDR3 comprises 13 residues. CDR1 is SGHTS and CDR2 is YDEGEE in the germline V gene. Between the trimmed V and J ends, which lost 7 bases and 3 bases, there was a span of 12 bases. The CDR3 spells CASGGSRTDTQYF. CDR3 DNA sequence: TGTGCCAGCGGGGGGAGCAGAACAGATACGCAGTATTTT.

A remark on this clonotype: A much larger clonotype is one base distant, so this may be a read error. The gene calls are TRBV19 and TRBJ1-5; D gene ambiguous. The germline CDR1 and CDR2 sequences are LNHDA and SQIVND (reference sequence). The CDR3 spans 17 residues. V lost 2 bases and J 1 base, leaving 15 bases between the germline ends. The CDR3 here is CASSISSTLRSNQPQHF. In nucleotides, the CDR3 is TGTGCCAGTAGTATATCCTCGACCCTTAGGAGCAATCAGCCCCAGCATTTT.

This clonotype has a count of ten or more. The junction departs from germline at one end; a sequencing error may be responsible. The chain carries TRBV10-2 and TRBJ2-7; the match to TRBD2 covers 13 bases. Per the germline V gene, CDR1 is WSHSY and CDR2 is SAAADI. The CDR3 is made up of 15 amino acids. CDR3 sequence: CASSTGTSGVYEQYF. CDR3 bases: TGTGCCAGCAGCACCGGGACTAGCGGGGTCTACGAGCAGTACTTC.

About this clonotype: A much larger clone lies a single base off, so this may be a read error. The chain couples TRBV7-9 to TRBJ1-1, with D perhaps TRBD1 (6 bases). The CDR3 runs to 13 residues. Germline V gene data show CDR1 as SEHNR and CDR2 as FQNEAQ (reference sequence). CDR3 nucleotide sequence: TGTGCCAGCAGAAGACAGGAGAACACTGGAGCTTTCTTT. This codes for CASRRQENTGAFF.

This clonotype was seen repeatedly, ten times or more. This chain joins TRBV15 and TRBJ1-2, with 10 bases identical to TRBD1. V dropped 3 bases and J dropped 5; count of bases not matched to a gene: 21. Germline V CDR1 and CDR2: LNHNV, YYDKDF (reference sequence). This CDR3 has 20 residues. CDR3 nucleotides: TGTGCCACCAGCAGTCGTCTAGGGGATTATACCGGGACAGGGGTTTATGGCTACACCTTC. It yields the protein CATSSRLGDYTGTGVYGYTF.

The CDR3 loop reads CSATGPRGYTF. The DNA of the CDR3 is TGCAGTGCTACCGGACCTCGGGGCTACACCTTC. This rearrangement joins TRBV20-1 to TRBJ1-2; D gene uncertain. The CDR3 contains 11 residues. Germline lookup yields CDR1 DFQATT and CDR2 SNEGSKA (reference sequence). The V end was cut by 4 bases, the J end by 8 bases, with 11 bases between.

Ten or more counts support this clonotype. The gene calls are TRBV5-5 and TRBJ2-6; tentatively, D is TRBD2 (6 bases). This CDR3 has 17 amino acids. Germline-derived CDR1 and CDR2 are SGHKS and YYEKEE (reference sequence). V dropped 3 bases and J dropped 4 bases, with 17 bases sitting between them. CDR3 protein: CASSWDSEGAGANVLTF. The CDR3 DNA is TGTGCCAGCAGCTGGGACTCTGAAGGGGCCGGGGCCAACGTCCTGACTTTC.

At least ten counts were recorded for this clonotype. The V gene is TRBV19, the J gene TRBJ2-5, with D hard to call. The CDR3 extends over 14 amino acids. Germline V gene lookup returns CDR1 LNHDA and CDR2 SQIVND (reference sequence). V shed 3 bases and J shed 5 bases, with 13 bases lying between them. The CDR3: CASSITAEGETQYF. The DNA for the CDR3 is TGTGCCAGTAGTATTACGGCAGAAGGGGAGACCCAGTACTTC.

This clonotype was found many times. CDR3 sequence: CASTQRSGRTEQYF. In nucleotides, the CDR3 is TGTGCCAGCACCCAGAGGAGCGGGAGGACCGAGCAGTACTTC. The chain links TRBV6-5 to TRBJ2-7, with 9 bases that match TRBD2. The germline gives CDR1 MNHEY, CDR2 SVGAGI. The trim removed 7 bases at V and 6 bases at J, leaving 10 bases unmatched. This CDR3 comprises 14 residues.

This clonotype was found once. CDR3 amino acids: CSVEEGKGQYF. The CDR3 DNA reads TGCAGCGTTGAAGAGGGAAAAGGGCAGTACTTC. The chain has TRBV29-1 and TRBJ2-7; D is unresolved. Germline values: CDR1 SQVTM, CDR2 ANQGSEA. The CDR3 is 11 amino acids. Trimming took 0 bases from V and 9 from J, leaving 9 bases between them.

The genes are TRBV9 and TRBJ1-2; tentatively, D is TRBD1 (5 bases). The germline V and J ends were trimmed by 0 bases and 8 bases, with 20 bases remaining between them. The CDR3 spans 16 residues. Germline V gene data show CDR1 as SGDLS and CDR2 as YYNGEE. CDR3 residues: CASSVVAGPANTGYTF. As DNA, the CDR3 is TGTGCCAGCAGCGTAGTGGCGGGGCCCGCTAATACGGGCTACACCTTC.

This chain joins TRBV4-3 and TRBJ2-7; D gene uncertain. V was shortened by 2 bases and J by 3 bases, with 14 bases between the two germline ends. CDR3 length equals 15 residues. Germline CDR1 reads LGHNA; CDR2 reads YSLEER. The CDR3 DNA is TGCGCCAGCAGCCAACACTACGCCCTTTACTACGAGCAGTACTTC. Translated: CASSQHYALYYEQYF.

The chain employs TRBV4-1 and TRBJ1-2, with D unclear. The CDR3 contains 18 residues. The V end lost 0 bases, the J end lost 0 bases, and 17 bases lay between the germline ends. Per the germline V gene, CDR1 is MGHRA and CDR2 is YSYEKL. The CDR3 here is CASSQDRGERRANYGYTF. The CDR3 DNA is TGCGCCAGCAGCCAAGATCGCGGGGAACGGAGAGCTAACTATGGCTACACCTTC.

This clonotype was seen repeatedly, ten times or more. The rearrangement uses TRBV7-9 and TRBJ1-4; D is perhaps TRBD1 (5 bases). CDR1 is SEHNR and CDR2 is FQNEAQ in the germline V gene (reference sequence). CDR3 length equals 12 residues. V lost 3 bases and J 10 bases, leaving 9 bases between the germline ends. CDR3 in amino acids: CASSFGAGKLFF. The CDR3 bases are TGTGCCAGCAGCTTCGGGGCCGGAAAACTGTTTTTT.

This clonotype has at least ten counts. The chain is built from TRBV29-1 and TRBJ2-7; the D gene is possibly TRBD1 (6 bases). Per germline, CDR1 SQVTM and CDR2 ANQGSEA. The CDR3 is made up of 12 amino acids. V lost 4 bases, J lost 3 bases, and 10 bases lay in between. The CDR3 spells CSVGGTIYEQYF. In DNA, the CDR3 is TGCAGCGTTGGGGGGACAATCTACGAGCAGTACTTC.

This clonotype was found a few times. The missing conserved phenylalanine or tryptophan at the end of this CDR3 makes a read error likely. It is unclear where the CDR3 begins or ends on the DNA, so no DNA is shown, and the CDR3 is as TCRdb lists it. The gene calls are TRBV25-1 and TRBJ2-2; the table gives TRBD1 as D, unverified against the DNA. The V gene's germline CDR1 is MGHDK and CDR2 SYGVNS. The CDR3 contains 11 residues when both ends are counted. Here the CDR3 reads CASRRGGGLVQ.

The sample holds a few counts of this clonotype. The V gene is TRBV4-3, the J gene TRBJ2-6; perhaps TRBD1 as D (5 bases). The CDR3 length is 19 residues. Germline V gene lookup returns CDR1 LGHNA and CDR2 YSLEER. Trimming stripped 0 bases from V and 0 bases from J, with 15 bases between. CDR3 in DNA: TGCGCCAGCAGCCAAGAAGAAGGGGCGTACAGCTCTGGGGCCAACGTCCTGACTTTC. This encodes CASSQEEGAYSSGANVLTF.